The T cell receptor beta chain described here comes from a study of CD8+ T cells in alopecia areata. On the study more broadly: By percentage of affected scalp area, the severity of treated patients was scored.

Treatment reported: oral pan-JAK inhibitor, 5-10 mg twice daily. Points from the study as a whole: Lesional scalp exceeded normal scalp in clonality, especially in alopecia totalis/universalis.

The CDR3 length is 13 residues. CDR1 and CDR2 from the germline V gene are SQVTM and ANQGSEA. Trimming shortened V by 7 bases and J by 6 bases, and 16 bases separated the two germline ends. RNA was isolated and reverse transcribed to cDNA, the sequencing template. The assay was immunoSEQ multiplex PCR, and TCRdb's table has in-frame clones only and misses some. The sample records approximately 180,000 clones, approximately 57% being singletons. This clone is a singleton in its sample. As yet, its antigen is unknown. This receptor was obtained from a human donor with alopecia areata. Specimen: CD4+ T cells sorted from blood, collected at week 24, from a patient treated with tofacitinib. This rearrangement joins TRBV29-1 to TRBJ2-1; the D gene is possibly TRBD2 (6 bases). CDR3 loop: CSGSGVAGNEQFF. CDR3 DNA: TGCAGCGGATCGGGGGTAGCTGGCAATGAGCAGTTCTTC.